These 20 T cell receptor beta chains originate from one sample sequenced in a study of PD-1 blockade in classical Hodgkin lymphoma. Repertoires were generated with immunoSEQ multiplex PCR, while TCRdb's copy carries only in-frame clones and drops some. The sample consists of over 10,000 clones, about 88% of them appearing once. Time point meaning: cycle 4 day 1 (C4D1), after five to seven weeks of nivolumab. Every patient relapsed after autologous stem cell transplantation, and brentuximab vedotin exposure varied. Researchers used magnetic negative selection to pull out pure CD4+ T cells from thawed PBMCs. Here the sequenced sample was CD4+ T cells from blood, taken before the fourth cycle of nivolumab. The receptors shown here come from a human donor with classical Hodgkin lymphoma.

The chain carries TRBV2 and TRBJ1-2; a possible D gene is TRBD1 (5 bases). V lost 4 bases to trimming and J lost 4 bases, with 10 bases between them. Germline V CDR1 and CDR2: SNHLY, FYNNEI. The CDR3 extends over 13 amino acids. CDR3 nucleotide sequence: TGTGCCAGCAGTGGACAGTTAATCTATGGCTACACCTTC. This translates into CASSGQLIYGYTF.

The chain is built from TRBV9 and TRBJ2-2, with 7 positions matching TRBD1. Germline loops: CDR1 SGDLS, CDR2 YYNGEE. The V gene end was trimmed by 4 bases and the J gene end by 1 base; junction bases not matched to a gene: 4. This CDR3 region has 15 residues. The CDR3 region is CASSPRTGNTGELFF. The CDR3 region has the DNA TGTGCCAGCAGCCCCCGGACAGGGAACACCGGGGAGCTGTTTTTT. Full variable domain (remainder filled in from reference TRBV9 and TRBJ2-2): DSGVTQTPKHLITATGQRVTLRCSPRSGDLSVYWYQQSLDQGLQFLIQYYNGEERAKGNILERFSAQQFPDLHSELNLSSLELGDSALYFCASSPRTGNTGELFFGEGSRLTVL.

The chain has TRBV4-1 and TRBJ2-3; 8 nucleotides agree with TRBD2. The germline V gene encodes CDR1 MGHRA and CDR2 YSYEKL. The length of the CDR3 is 16 residues. V dropped 4 bases and J dropped 6; count of bases not matched to a gene: 12. CDR3 region: CASSPTSAGDWDTQYF. The DNA for the CDR3 is TGCGCCAGCAGCCCTACGTCAGCGGGGGATTGGGATACGCAGTATTTT.

This clone was counted once. The rearrangement links TRBV5-1 to TRBJ2-7; unclear D gene. The CDR3 spans 13 residues. Trimming took 0 bases from V and 1 from J, leaving 5 bases between them. Germline lookup yields CDR1 SGHRS and CDR2 YFSETQ. The CDR3 is CASSLVGSYEQYF. The CDR3 DNA reads TGCGCCAGCAGCTTGGTAGGGTCCTACGAGCAGTACTTC.

The chain joins TRBV30 to TRBJ2-1, with D possibly matching TRBD2 (5 bases). The CDR3 totals 15 residues. Germline V gene sequence: CDR1 GTSNPN, CDR2 SVGIG (reference sequence). V lost 1 base to trimming and J lost 5 bases, with 15 bases between them. As DNA, the CDR3 is TGTGCCTGGAGTGGCGACTACAAGAACAACAATGAGCAGTTCTTC. This encodes CAWSGDYKNNNEQFF.

This clone was seen just once. This sequence joins TRBV9 and TRBJ1-6; 7 nucleotides align to TRBD1. Looked up from germline, CDR1 is SGDLS and CDR2 is YYNGEE. The V gene end was trimmed by 0 bases and the J gene end by 10 bases; junction bases not matched to a gene: 7. The CDR3 has 15 amino acids. Here the CDR3 reads CASSVGGTAGSPLHF. CDR3 coding DNA: TGTGCCAGCAGCGTAGGGGGGACAGCCGGGTCACCCCTCCACTTT.

The gene calls are TRBV18 and TRBJ2-5; 13 bases align to TRBD2. The CDR3 is made up of 15 amino acids. The junction had 4 bases not matched to a gene; V was cut back by 8 bases and J by 1 base. The V gene's germline CDR1 is KGHSH and CDR2 LQKENI. The CDR3, as DNA: TGTGCCAGCAAGGGACTAGCGGGGCCCCAAGAGACCCAGTACTTC. Amino acids: CASKGLAGPQETQYF.

This clone was seen only once. The chain is built from TRBV10-3 and TRBJ1-2; no reliable D call. This CDR3 contains 12 residues. V dropped 2 bases and J dropped 7 bases, with 8 bases sitting between them. CDR1 and CDR2 (germline): ENHRY, SYGVKD. The chain's CDR3 is CAISEPGGGYTF. The CDR3 DNA is TGTGCCATCAGTGAGCCAGGAGGTGGCTACACCTTC.

V and J are TRBV5-1 and TRBJ1-3; no firm D call. Trimming cost V 2 bases and J 2 bases, with 11 bases left between them. Per germline, CDR1 SGHRS and CDR2 YFSETQ. This CDR3 region has 15 residues. CDR3 loop: CASSFQGGTGNTIYF. CDR3 in DNA: TGCGCCAGCAGCTTCCAAGGAGGAACTGGAAACACCATATATTTT.

The chain employs TRBV28 and TRBJ2-7; no reliable D call. The CDR3 sequence is 12 residues long. CDR1 is MDHEN, CDR2 SYDVKM, per germline. Trimming left V 7 bases short and J 5 bases short, with 12 bases between. In nucleotides, the CDR3 is TGTGCCAGCACCCCCGTGGGCCACGAGCAGTACTTC. Protein: CASTPVGHEQYF.

CDR3 amino acids: CAISPHLSSYEQYF. The CDR3 DNA sequence: TGTGCCATCAGTCCCCACTTGAGCTCCTACGAGCAGTACTTC. The chain carries TRBV10-3 and TRBJ2-7; D is undetermined. Germline lookup yields CDR1 ENHRY and CDR2 SYGVKD. Trimming took off 5 bases at V and 0 bases at J, with 11 bases between the two ends. The CDR3 has 14 residues.

V and J are TRBV11-2 and TRBJ2-5; 9 bases agree with TRBD1. V lost 5 bases and J lost 5; bases outside the gene matches: 12. The germline V gene encodes CDR1 SGHAT and CDR2 FQNNGV. The CDR3 contains 16 residues. The CDR3 DNA is TGTGCCAGCAGCCCCAAATCGGGACAGGGAGGGGAGACCCAGTACTTC. It yields the protein CASSPKSGQGGETQYF.

The rearrangement joins TRBV2 to TRBJ2-5, with 8 positions matching TRBD2. The CDR3 covers 12 residues. The germline V gene encodes CDR1 SNHLY and CDR2 FYNNEI. Germline trimming cut 7 bases from V and 4 bases from J; bases unmatched to any gene: 2. DNA for the CDR3: TGTGCCAGCAATCTAGCGGGAGAGACCCAGTACTTC. It yields the protein CASNLAGETQYF.

V gene TRBV19 combines with J gene TRBJ2-7, with D possibly called TRBD1 or TRBD2 (5 bases each). Trimming removed 5 bases at V and 9 bases at J, with 17 bases between. Germline CDR1 and CDR2: LNHDA and SQIVND (reference sequence). The CDR3 consists of 13 residues. CDR3 DNA sequence: TGTGCCAGTAGTGTGAGGACGGGGACCTCGCAGTACTTC. It is translated as CASSVRTGTSQYF.

The chain uses TRBV9 and TRBJ1-2; D ambiguous. Trimming pared 0 bases from V and 7 bases from J, leaving 13 bases between. Germline lookup yields CDR1 SGDLS and CDR2 YYNGEE. This CDR3 region has 14 residues. The CDR3 region has the DNA TGTGCCAGCAGCGTAGCCCTCCCAGGCTCTGGCTACACCTTC. This codes for CASSVALPGSGYTF.

The J gene is TRBJ1-1, the V gene TRBV19; a possible D gene is TRBD1 (6 bases). This CDR3 has 16 amino acids. Germline V gene lookup returns CDR1 LNHDA and CDR2 SQIVND (reference sequence). The V and J ends lost 2 bases and 2 bases respectively, with 15 bases between them. CDR3 DNA: TGTGCCAGTAGTATATCCCTAACAGGGACTAACACTGAAGCTTTCTTT. Its translation: CASSISLTGTNTEAFF.

The chain couples TRBV7-2 to TRBJ1-2; possibly TRBD1 for D (6 bases). Deletions cut 5 bases from V and 3 bases from J, with 13 bases between. Germline lookup yields CDR1 SGHTA and CDR2 FQGNSA. This CDR3 contains 14 residues. DNA of the CDR3: TGTGCCAGCAGCCGACGGACAGCTCACTATGGCTACACCTTC. Encoded protein: CASSRRTAHYGYTF.

CDR3 in DNA: TGTGCCAGCAGCTTAAGTGGGAGTACCGGGGAGCTGTTTTTT. Translation: CASSLSGSTGELFF. V gene TRBV7-2 combines with J gene TRBJ2-2, with a weak D call TRBD2 (5 bases). Germline loops: CDR1 SGHTA, CDR2 FQGNSA. This CDR3 contains 14 residues. V gave up 2 bases and J gave up 5 bases, with 9 bases separating them.

The gene calls are TRBV5-1 and TRBJ2-3; TRBD2 agrees at 14 bases. This CDR3 is 16 amino acids long. The V gene's germline CDR1 is SGHRS and CDR2 YFSETQ. J lost 6 bases, V lost 4 bases, and 7 bases had no gene match. The DNA for the CDR3 is TGCGCCAGCAGCGCTGGGACTAGCGGGAGCGTCGATACGCAGTATTTT. Translation gives CASSAGTSGSVDTQYF.

Turning to this clone: Other nucleotide sequences in the sample specify the same CDR3. This chain links TRBV2 with TRBJ2-4; a possible D gene is TRBD2 (5 bases). Deletions cut 8 bases from V and 7 bases from J, with 6 bases between. The CDR3 has 10 residues. From germline, CDR1 is SNHLY and CDR2 FYNNEI. CDR3 amino acids: CASGGNIQYF. The CDR3 nucleotides are TGTGCCAGCGGCGGGAACATTCAGTACTTC.